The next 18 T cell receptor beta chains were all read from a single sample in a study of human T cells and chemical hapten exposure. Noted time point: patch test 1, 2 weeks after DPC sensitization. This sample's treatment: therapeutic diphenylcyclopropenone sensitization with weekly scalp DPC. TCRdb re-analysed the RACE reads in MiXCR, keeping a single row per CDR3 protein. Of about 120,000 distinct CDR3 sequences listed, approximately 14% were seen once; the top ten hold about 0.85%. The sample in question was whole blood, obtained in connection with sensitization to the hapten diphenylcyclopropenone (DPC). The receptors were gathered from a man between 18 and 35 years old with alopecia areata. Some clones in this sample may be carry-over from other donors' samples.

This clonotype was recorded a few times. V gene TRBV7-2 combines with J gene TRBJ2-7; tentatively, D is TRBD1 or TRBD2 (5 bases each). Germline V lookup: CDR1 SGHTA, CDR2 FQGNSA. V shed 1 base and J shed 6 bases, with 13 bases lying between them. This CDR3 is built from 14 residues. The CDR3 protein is CASSLDRLRGEQYF. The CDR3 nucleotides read TGTGCCAGCAGCTTAGACCGGCTGAGGGGCGAGCAGTACTTC.

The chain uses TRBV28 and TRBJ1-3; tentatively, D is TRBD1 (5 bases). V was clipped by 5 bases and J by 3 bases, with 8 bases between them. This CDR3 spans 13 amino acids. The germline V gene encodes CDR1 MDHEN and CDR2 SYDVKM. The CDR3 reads CASSTDNGNTIYF. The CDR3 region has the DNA TGTGCCAGCAGTACGGACAATGGAAACACCATATATTTT.

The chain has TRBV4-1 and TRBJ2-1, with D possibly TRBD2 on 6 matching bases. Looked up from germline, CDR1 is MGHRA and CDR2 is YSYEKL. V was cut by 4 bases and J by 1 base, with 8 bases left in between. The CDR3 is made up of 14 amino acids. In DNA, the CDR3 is TGCGCCAGCAGCCGGGCGGGGTCCTACAATGAGCAGTTCTTC. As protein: CASSRAGSYNEQFF.

The CDR3 region is CASSLEVQVYEQYF. The DNA of the CDR3 is TGTGCCAGCAGCTTAGAAGTGCAGGTCTACGAGCAGTACTTC. This chain connects TRBV11-2 to TRBJ2-7; D gene unclear. Germline V CDR1 and CDR2: SGHAT, FQNNGV. The V gene lost 0 bases and the J gene lost 3 bases, with 9 bases spanning the gap. The CDR3 is 14 amino acids. Together with reference TRBV11-2 and TRBJ2-7, the CDR3 gives the full variable domain: EAGVAQSPRYKIIEKRQSVAFWCNPISGHATLYWYQQILGQGPKLLIQFQNNGVVDDSQLPKDRFSAERLKGVDSTLKIQPAKLEDSAVYLCASSLEVQVYEQYFGPGTRLTVT.

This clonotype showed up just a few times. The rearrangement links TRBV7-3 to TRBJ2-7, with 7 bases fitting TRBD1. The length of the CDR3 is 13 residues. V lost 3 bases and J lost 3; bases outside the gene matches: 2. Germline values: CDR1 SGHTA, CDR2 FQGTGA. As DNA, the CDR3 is TGTGCCAGCAGCTTCGGGGACAGCTACGAGCAGTACTTC. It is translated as CASSFGDSYEQYF.

The CDR3 bases are TGTGCCAGCAGCCAACAGCGTGAGAATGAAAAACTGTTTTTT. Protein: CASSQQRENEKLFF. This chain joins TRBV7-2 and TRBJ1-4; D is ambiguous. CDR3 length equals 14 residues. CDR1 is SGHTA and CDR2 is FQGNSA in the germline V gene. Trimming stripped 5 bases from V and 5 bases from J, with 12 bases between. Complete variable domain (other parts from reference TRBV7-2 and TRBJ1-4): GAGVSQSPSNKVTEKGKDVELRCDPISGHTALYWYRQSLGQGLEFLIYFQGNSAPDKSGLPSDRFSAERTGGSVSTLTIQRTQQEDSAVYLCASSQQRENEKLFFGSGTQLSVL.

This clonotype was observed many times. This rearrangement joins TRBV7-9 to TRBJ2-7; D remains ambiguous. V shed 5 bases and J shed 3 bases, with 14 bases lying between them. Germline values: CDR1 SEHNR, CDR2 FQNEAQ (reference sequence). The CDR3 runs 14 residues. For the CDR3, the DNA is TGTGCCAGCAGCCCGGAGACAAGTCGCTACGAGCAGTACTTC. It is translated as CASSPETSRYEQYF.

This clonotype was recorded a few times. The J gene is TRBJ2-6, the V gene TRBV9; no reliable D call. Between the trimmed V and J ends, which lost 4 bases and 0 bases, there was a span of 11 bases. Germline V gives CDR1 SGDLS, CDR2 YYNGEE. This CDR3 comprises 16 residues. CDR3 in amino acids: CASSPSGFSGANVLTF. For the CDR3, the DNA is TGTGCCAGCAGCCCCTCCGGGTTCTCTGGGGCCAACGTCCTGACTTTC.

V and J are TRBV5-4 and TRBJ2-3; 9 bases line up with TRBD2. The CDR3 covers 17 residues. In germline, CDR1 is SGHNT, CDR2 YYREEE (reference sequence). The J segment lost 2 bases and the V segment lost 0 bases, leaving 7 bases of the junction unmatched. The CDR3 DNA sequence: TGTGCCAGCAGCTTGGGGGTAGCGGGGGCCAACACAGATACGCAGTATTTT. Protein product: CASSLGVAGANTDTQYF.

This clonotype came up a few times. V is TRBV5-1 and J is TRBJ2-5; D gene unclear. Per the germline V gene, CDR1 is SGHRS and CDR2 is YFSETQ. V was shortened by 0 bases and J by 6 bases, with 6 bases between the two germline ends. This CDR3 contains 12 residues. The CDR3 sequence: CASSLAEKTQYF. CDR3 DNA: TGCGCCAGCAGCTTGGCCGAAAAGACCCAGTACTTC.

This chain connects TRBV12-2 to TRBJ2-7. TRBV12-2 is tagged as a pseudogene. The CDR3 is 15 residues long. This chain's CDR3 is CASRFFPSSSYEQYF. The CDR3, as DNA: TGTGCAAGTCGCTTTTTCCCTTCGAGCTCCTACGAGCAGTACTTC.

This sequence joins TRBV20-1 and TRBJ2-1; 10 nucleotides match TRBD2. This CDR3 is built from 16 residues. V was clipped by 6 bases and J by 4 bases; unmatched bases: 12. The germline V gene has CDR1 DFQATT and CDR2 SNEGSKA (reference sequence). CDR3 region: CSASSYTSGEYNEQFF. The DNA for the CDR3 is TGCAGTGCGTCTTCTTACACTAGCGGGGAGTACAATGAGCAGTTCTTC.

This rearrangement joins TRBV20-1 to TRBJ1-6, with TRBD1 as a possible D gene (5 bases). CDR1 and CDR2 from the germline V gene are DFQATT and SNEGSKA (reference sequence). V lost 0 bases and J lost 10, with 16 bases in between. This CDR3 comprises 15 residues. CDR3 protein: CSARDPGRVGSPLHF. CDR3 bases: TGCAGTGCTAGAGATCCGGGCAGGGTCGGATCACCCCTCCACTTT.

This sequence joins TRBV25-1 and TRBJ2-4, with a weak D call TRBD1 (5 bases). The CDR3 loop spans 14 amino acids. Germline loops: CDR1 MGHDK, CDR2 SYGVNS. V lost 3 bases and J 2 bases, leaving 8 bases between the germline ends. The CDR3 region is CASSDPGSKNIQYF. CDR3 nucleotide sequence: TGTGCCAGCAGTGATCCAGGGTCCAAAAACATTCAGTACTTC. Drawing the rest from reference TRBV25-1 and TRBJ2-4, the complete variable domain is EADIYQTPRYLVIGTGKKITLECSQTMGHDKMYWYQQDPGMELHLIHYSYGVNSTEKGDLSSESTVSRIRTEHFPLTLESARPSHTSQYLCASSDPGSKNIQYFGAGTRLSVL.

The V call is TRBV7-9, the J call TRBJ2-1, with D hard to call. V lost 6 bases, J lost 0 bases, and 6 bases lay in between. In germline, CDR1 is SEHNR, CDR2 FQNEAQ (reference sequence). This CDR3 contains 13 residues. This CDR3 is CASRESSYNEQFF. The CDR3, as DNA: TGTGCCAGCAGAGAAAGCTCCTACAATGAGCAGTTCTTC. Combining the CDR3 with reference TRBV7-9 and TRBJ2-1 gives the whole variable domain DTGVSQNPRHKITKRGQNVTFRCDPISEHNRLYWYRQTLGQGPEFLTYFQNEAQLEKSRLLSDRFSAERPKGSFSTLEIQRTEQGDSAMYLCASRESSYNEQFFGPGTRLTVL.

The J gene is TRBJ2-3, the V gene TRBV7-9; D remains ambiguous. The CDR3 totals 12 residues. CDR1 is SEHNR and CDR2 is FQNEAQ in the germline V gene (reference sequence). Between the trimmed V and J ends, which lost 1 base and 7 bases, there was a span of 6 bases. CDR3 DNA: TGTGCCAGCAGCTTAGATTCGTATACGCAGTATTTT. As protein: CASSLDSYTQYF. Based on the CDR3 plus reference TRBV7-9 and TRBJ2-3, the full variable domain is DTGVSQNPRHKITKRGQNVTFRCDPISEHNRLYWYRQTLGQGPEFLTYFQNEAQLEKSRLLSDRFSAERPKGSFSTLEIQRTEQGDSAMYLCASSLDSYTQYFGPGTRLTVL.

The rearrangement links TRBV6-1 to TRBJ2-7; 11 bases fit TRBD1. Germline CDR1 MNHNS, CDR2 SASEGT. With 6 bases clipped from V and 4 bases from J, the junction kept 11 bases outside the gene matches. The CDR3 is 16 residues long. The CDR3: CASSPEAGTGGYEQYF. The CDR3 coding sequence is TGTGCCAGCAGCCCCGAGGCCGGGACAGGGGGGTACGAGCAGTACTTC.

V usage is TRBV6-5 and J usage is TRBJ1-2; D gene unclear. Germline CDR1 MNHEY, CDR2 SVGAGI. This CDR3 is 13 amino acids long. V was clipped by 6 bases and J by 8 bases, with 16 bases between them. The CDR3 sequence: CASRGGESGGYTF. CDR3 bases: TGTGCCAGCAGGGGCGGGGAATCCGGAGGCTACACCTTC.